The entry below gives a single T cell receptor (beta chain) sequence along with its context. Authors' processing steps: The assay estimated nucleated cells by amplifying reference gene primers. Repertoires were generated with immunoSEQ multiplex PCR, while TCRdb's copy carries only in-frame clones and drops some. That table gives V, J and clone size, and the DNA gave D and trimming. This table holds tens of thousands of clones, 90% found once. The sample belongs to a study of blood T cell repertoires in COVID-19. CDR3 length: 16 residues. The germline V gene encodes CDR1 LNHDA and CDR2 SQIVND (reference sequence). V gave up 4 bases and J gave up 2 bases; unmatched junction bases: 4.

The chain employs TRBV19 and TRBJ2-3; 12 nucleotides align to TRBD1. The sequence came from a man aged 60 to 75 with acute or convalescent COVID-19. Specimen: peripheral blood. The CDR3: CASSTGQGALTDTQYF. Written as DNA, the CDR3 is TGTGCCAGTAGTACGGGACAGGGGGCCCTCACAGATACGCAGTATTTT.